Below are 17 T cell receptor beta chains sequenced from a single sample in a study of cytomegalovirus exposure and HLA in healthy donors. The PCR had 60 Vbeta and 13 Jbeta primers. Clones were read by immunoSEQ multiplex PCR, and TCRdb kept only the in-frame ones, dropping some. The data show about 120,000 clones, 72% seen once. Specimen: PBMCs. The receptors derive from a young man in good health and CMV-seronegative.

The chain employs TRBV21-1 and TRBJ2-1; the table gives TRBD1 as D, unverified against the DNA. TRBV21-1 is recorded as a pseudogene. This CDR3 contains 15 residues. This CDR3 is CATHTPGSSYNEQFF. As DNA, the CDR3 is TGTGCCACCCATACCCCAGGCAGCTCCTACAATGAGCAGTTCTTC.

This clone was detected only a few times. The chain carries TRBV4-1 and TRBJ2-3, with D perhaps matching TRBD2 (5 bases). There are 15 residues in the CDR3. V lost 0 bases to trimming and J lost 6 bases, with 13 bases between them. Germline values: CDR1 MGHRA, CDR2 YSYEKL. CDR3 in amino acids: CASSQDVGLADTQYF. As DNA, the CDR3 is TGCGCCAGCAGCCAAGATGTTGGGCTAGCCGATACGCAGTATTTT.

This sequence joins TRBV21-1 and TRBJ1-6; TRBD1, the table's D call, lacks a check against the DNA. TRBV21-1 corresponds to a pseudogene. The CDR3 runs 15 residues. DNA for the CDR3: TGTGCCAGCAGCAAGATGTGGGGCTCCTATTCACCCCTCCACTTT. Its translation: CASSKMWGSYSPLHF.

J is TRBJ2-3 and V is TRBV5-1; 14 bases match TRBD2. CDR1 is SGHRS, CDR2 YFSETQ, per germline. Trimming took 2 bases from V and 14 from J; bases not matched to a gene: 7. The CDR3 has 14 residues. The CDR3 reads CASSFGLAGGRGYF. The DNA for the CDR3 is TGCGCCAGCAGCTTTGGACTAGCGGGGGGACGGGGGTATTTT.

This clone was observed a single time. V usage is TRBV29-1 and J usage is TRBJ1-1; 7 bases are a match to TRBD1. The germline V gene encodes CDR1 SQVTM and CDR2 ANQGSEA. Unmatched junction bases numbered 4, after V lost 6 bases and J lost 0 bases. CDR3 size: 13 residues. CDR3 residues: CSVPGQLNTEAFF. The CDR3 region has the DNA TGCAGCGTCCCGGGACAGCTGAACACTGAAGCTTTCTTT. The full variable domain, completed using reference TRBV29-1 and TRBJ1-1, is SAVISQKPSRDICQRGTSLTIQCQVDSQVTMMFWYRQQPGQSLTLIATANQGSEATYESGFVIDKFPISRPNLTFSTLTVSNMSPEDSSIYLCSVPGQLNTEAFFGQGTRLTVV.

The chain carries TRBV6-5 and TRBJ1-1; 9 nucleotides agree with TRBD1. V lost 5 bases to trimming and J lost 4 bases; unmatched junction nucleotides: 8. CDR1 MNHEY and CDR2 SVGAGI come from the germline V gene. The CDR3 has 15 amino acids. The CDR3 region is CASSQTTGGGTEAFF. The CDR3 coding sequence is TGTGCCAGCAGTCAAACGACAGGGGGTGGCACTGAAGCTTTCTTT.

The CDR3 sequence is CASTLTGVGYGYTF. CDR3 nucleotide sequence: TGTGCCAGCACCCTAACAGGGGTTGGCTATGGCTACACCTTC. V gene TRBV5-6 combines with J gene TRBJ1-2; TRBD1 agrees at 7 bases. V trimming: 6 bases; J trimming: 4 bases; junction bases outside the gene matches: 9. This CDR3 spans 14 amino acids. Germline V lookup: CDR1 SGHDT, CDR2 YYEEEE.

This sequence joins TRBV9 and TRBJ2-7, with TRBD2 as a possible D gene (5 bases). Trimming pared 10 bases from V and 1 base from J, leaving 12 bases between. Germline values: CDR1 SGDLS, CDR2 YYNGEE. The CDR3 has 12 residues. The CDR3 coding sequence is TGTGCCGGGAGAAGCGGATCCTACGAGCAGTACTTC. It specifies CAGRSGSYEQYF.

J is TRBJ2-1 and V is TRBV18; possible D gene TRBD1, 8 bases. Germline V gene sequence: CDR1 KGHSH, CDR2 LQKENI. Trimming removed 6 bases at V and 6 bases at J, with 15 bases between. The CDR3 contains 14 residues. Here the CDR3 reads CASSPTGGGNEQFF. CDR3 nucleotides: TGTGCCAGCTCGCCAACAGGGGGGGGCAATGAGCAGTTCTTC.

V is TRBV7-3 and J is TRBJ2-5, with 7 positions matching TRBD2. Germline CDR1 reads SGHTA; CDR2 reads FQGTGA. CDR3 length: 14 amino acids. J lost 3 bases, V lost 2 bases, and 3 bases had no gene match. The CDR3 DNA reads TGTGCCAGCAGCTTATCTGGGGGGGAAGAGACCCAGTACTTC. Its protein is CASSLSGGEETQYF.

The chain carries TRBV14 and TRBJ1-1; 9 bases agree with TRBD1. Per germline, CDR1 SGHDN and CDR2 FVKESK. CDR3 length equals 15 residues. Unmatched junction bases numbered 11, after V lost 7 bases and J lost 5 bases. This CDR3 is CASTAGTGWSTEAFF. DNA for the CDR3: TGTGCCAGCACGGCCGGGACAGGGTGGAGTACTGAAGCTTTCTTT.

The chain links TRBV7-9 to TRBJ2-5; a possible D gene is TRBD2 (6 bases). This CDR3 comprises 14 residues. V lost 5 bases and J lost 1, with 11 bases in between. Germline assignment: CDR1 SEHNR and CDR2 FQNEAQ (reference sequence). CDR3 in amino acids: CASSQGDSQETQYF. CDR3 nucleotide sequence: TGTGCCAGCAGCCAAGGGGACTCCCAAGAGACCCAGTACTTC.

The count of this clone is one. The rearrangement uses TRBV5-6 and TRBJ2-1, with D perhaps matching TRBD1 (5 bases). With 3 bases removed from V and 3 bases from J, the gap between germline ends came to 10 bases. The CDR3 loop spans 14 amino acids. Germline loops: CDR1 SGHDT, CDR2 YYEEEE. CDR3 protein: CASSWAGFYNEQFF. The CDR3 DNA is TGTGCCAGCAGCTGGGCAGGGTTCTACAATGAGCAGTTCTTC.

V gene TRBV4-3 combines with J gene TRBJ2-1, with 15 bases matching TRBD2. V was clipped by 4 bases and J by 4 bases; unmatched bases: 2. The germline gives CDR1 LGHNA, CDR2 YSLEER. The CDR3 is 16 amino acids. The DNA for the CDR3 is TGCGCCAGCAGCCTTGGACTAGCGGGGGGGTACAATGAGCAGTTCTTC. This gives the protein CASSLGLAGGYNEQFF.

V usage is TRBV2 and J usage is TRBJ2-7; 9 positions agree with TRBD1. Germline V lookup: CDR1 SNHLY, CDR2 FYNNEI. The trim removed 7 bases at V and 5 bases at J, leaving 15 bases unmatched. The CDR3 has 16 amino acids. CDR3 coding DNA: TGTGCCAGCACCCCGTATCTGGGACAGGGATTCGACGAGCAGTACTTC. Protein product: CASTPYLGQGFDEQYF.

J is TRBJ2-1 and V is TRBV13; 8 bases fit TRBD1. J was trimmed by 5 bases and V by 5 bases; bases with no gene match: 14. This CDR3 has 17 amino acids. Germline lookup yields CDR1 PRHDT and CDR2 FYEKMQ (reference sequence). The CDR3 region has the DNA TGTGCCAGCAGCCAGTCACCGGACAGGGAGATTGACAATGAGCAGTTCTTC. This encodes CASSQSPDREIDNEQFF.

This sequence joins TRBV5-1 and TRBJ2-3, with 12 bases fitting TRBD2. With 3 bases clipped from V and 5 bases from J, the junction kept 7 bases outside the gene matches. Germline lookup yields CDR1 SGHRS and CDR2 YFSETQ. The CDR3 runs 16 residues. CDR3 sequence reads: CASSWGTSGLRDTQYF. In nucleotides, the CDR3 is TGCGCCAGCAGCTGGGGGACTAGCGGGCTGAGAGATACGCAGTATTTT.